A single sample gave rise to the 30 T cell receptor beta chains below, sequenced in a study of T cell responses to AZD1222 COVID-19 vaccine. The data were produced by immunoSEQ multiplex PCR, yet TCRdb's version contains in-frame clones alone and is incomplete. Seen here are about 170,000 clones, 90% observed once, and the top ten hold roughly 1.6%. The sequenced sample was peripheral blood, obtained on day 0 of AZD1222 vaccination. The receptors were gathered from an adult in good health.

The rearrangement uses TRBV29-1 and TRBJ1-2; tentatively, D is TRBD1 (5 bases). The V gene lost 0 bases and the J gene lost 4 bases, with 15 bases spanning the gap. Germline V CDR1 and CDR2: SQVTM, ANQGSEA. The CDR3 has 15 amino acids. The CDR3: CSVEDLTRDLYGYTF. The DNA of the CDR3 is TGCAGCGTTGAAGATCTGACAAGGGACCTCTATGGCTACACCTTC.

The V gene is TRBV27, the J gene TRBJ2-2, with TRBD1 matching over 9 bases. Trimming at V came to 5 bases and at J to 5 bases, leaving 6 bases not matched to a gene. Germline V lookup: CDR1 MNHEY, CDR2 SMNVEV (reference sequence). CDR3 length: 15 amino acids. In DNA form, the CDR3 reads TGTGCCAGCAGTCTCCGGGGACAGGGTACCGGGGAGCTGTTTTTT. This gives the protein CASSLRGQGTGELFF.

This clone was seen only a few times. The rearrangement joins TRBV3-1 (or the pseudogene TRBV3-2) to TRBJ1-3; D not resolved. The CDR3 spans 13 residues. Germline CDR1 LGHDT, CDR2 YNNKEL (reference sequence). Trimming pared 3 bases from V and 9 bases from J, leaving 12 bases between. The CDR3 DNA sequence: TGTGCCAGCAGCCAGTCCCGCCTCGGCACCATATATTTT. It codes for CASSQSRLGTIYF.

The sample holds one count of this clone. CDR3 sequence reads: CASSFVVLLAGTDTQYF. The CDR3 DNA follows: TGTGCCAGCAGCTTTGTAGTACTGCTAGCGGGCACAGATACGCAGTATTTT. The rearrangement joins TRBV7-2 to TRBJ2-3; 7 positions match TRBD2. Trimming cost V 3 bases and J 1 base; bases outside gene matches: 10. Germline lookup yields CDR1 SGHTA and CDR2 FQGNSA. This CDR3 contains 17 residues.

This chain joins TRBV4-1 and TRBJ1-2; the D is unclear. Germline loops: CDR1 MGHRA, CDR2 YSYEKL. CDR3 size: 13 residues. Trimming stripped 0 bases from V and 4 bases from J, with 6 bases between. CDR3 region: CASSQDSSYGYTF. The CDR3 DNA is TGCGCCAGCAGCCAAGATTCCAGCTATGGCTACACCTTC.

This rearrangement joins TRBV21-1 to TRBJ1-5; the table's D gene call, TRBD1, was not cross checked with the DNA. TRBV21-1 is a recognized pseudogene. The CDR3 is 12 residues long. The CDR3 spells CASGTGGKPQHF. The CDR3 DNA is TGTGCCAGCGGGACAGGGGGGAAGCCCCAGCATTTT.

The chain links TRBV28 to TRBJ1-5, with D possibly matching TRBD1 (5 bases). The CDR3 has 15 amino acids. V lost 1 base and J lost 6, with 13 bases in between. Per the germline V gene, CDR1 is MDHEN and CDR2 is SYDVKM. The DNA for the CDR3 is TGTGCCAGCAGTTTATCCGACAGTGCCACTCAGCCCCAGCATTTT. It is translated as CASSLSDSATQPQHF.

This chain uses TRBV2 with TRBJ1-1; TRBD1 matches at 9 bases. This CDR3 is 16 amino acids long. V was pared by 4 bases and J by 4 bases, with 10 bases of the junction left unmatched. Germline-derived CDR1 and CDR2 are SNHLY and FYNNEI. The CDR3 DNA is TGTGCCAGCAGTGCACAGGGGGCCCCAACGCTCACTGAAGCTTTCTTT. This encodes CASSAQGAPTLTEAFF.

The chain combines TRBV19 with TRBJ1-5, with TRBD1 matching over 7 bases. Germline trimming cut 7 bases from V and 3 bases from J; bases unmatched to any gene: 9. The CDR3 totals 15 residues. CDR1 LNHDA and CDR2 SQIVND come from the germline V gene (reference sequence). The CDR3 bases are TGTGCCAGTATGCGAGGGGGCCCTAACAATCAGCCCCAGCATTTT. Translation: CASMRGGPNNQPQHF.

The CDR3 is CASSLAGGPLNEQFF. The DNA of the CDR3 is TGTGCCAGCAGTCTAGCGGGGGGCCCCCTCAATGAGCAGTTCTTC. The chain carries TRBV3-1 (or the pseudogene TRBV3-2) and TRBJ2-1, with TRBD2 identical over 11 bases. The V segment lost 6 bases and the J segment 6 bases; nucleotides outside the gene matches: 7. From germline, CDR1 is LGHDT and CDR2 YNNKEL (reference sequence). CDR3 size: 15 residues.

The rearrangement joins TRBV19 to TRBJ1-1, with 8 bases lining up with TRBD1. The CDR3 length is 14 residues. Germline-derived CDR1 and CDR2 are LNHDA and SQIVND (reference sequence). The V gene end was trimmed by 4 bases and the J gene end by 1 base; junction bases not matched to a gene: 2. The DNA of the CDR3 is TGTGCCAGTAGTAGCGACAGGGGGAACACTGAAGCTTTCTTT. It yields the protein CASSSDRGNTEAFF.

The chain employs TRBV28 and TRBJ2-7; D is possibly TRBD1 or TRBD2 (5 bases each). CDR1 is MDHEN, CDR2 SYDVKM, per germline. The V and J ends lost 8 bases and 3 bases respectively, with 14 bases between them. CDR3 length: 13 residues. The CDR3 DNA is TGTGCCAGCGGGGGAACTTTTGGCTACGAGCAGTACTTC. As protein: CASGGTFGYEQYF.

The chain links TRBV25-1 to TRBJ1-1, with D unresolved. V was trimmed by 7 bases and J by 0 bases, leaving 9 bases between them. CDR1 MGHDK and CDR2 SYGVNS come from the germline V gene. CDR3 length: 13 amino acids. Here the CDR3 DNA reads TGTGCCAGCAATGGCAGGATGAACACTGAAGCTTTCTTT. Translating it yields CASNGRMNTEAFF.

This chain links TRBV28 with TRBJ1-5; D may be TRBD1 (6 bases). There are 17 residues in the CDR3. Germline V gene data show CDR1 as MDHEN and CDR2 as SYDVKM. V lost 3 bases and J 4 bases, leaving 19 bases between the germline ends. CDR3: CASSFGGRVGENQPQHF. DNA for the CDR3: TGTGCCAGCAGTTTTGGGGGCAGGGTAGGAGAAAATCAGCCCCAGCATTTT.

The chain combines TRBV7-2 with TRBJ2-7; D unclear. Trimming cost V 4 bases and J 3 bases, with 10 bases left between them. The CDR3 totals 13 residues. Germline lookup yields CDR1 SGHTA and CDR2 FQGNSA. The CDR3 protein is CASSSDPGYEQYF. The CDR3 DNA is TGTGCCAGCAGCTCAGATCCAGGCTACGAGCAGTACTTC.

V usage is TRBV11-2 and J usage is TRBJ1-1; unclear D gene. The CDR3 has 13 residues. Trimming shortened V by 2 bases and J by 5 bases, and 9 bases separated the two germline ends. Germline CDR1 is SGHAT and CDR2 is FQNNGV. CDR3 sequence (DNA): TGTGCCAGCAGCTTATGGGGAAGGACTGAAGCTTTCTTT. This sequence encodes CASSLWGRTEAFF.

This chain connects TRBV2 to TRBJ1-1, with TRBD1 matching 9 bases. Per the germline V gene, CDR1 is SNHLY and CDR2 is FYNNEI. The CDR3 spans 14 residues. The V gene end was trimmed by 6 bases and the J gene end by 4 bases; junction bases not matched to a gene: 6. The CDR3 DNA is TGTGCCAGCAGCGCCGGACAGGGGACCACTGAAGCTTTCTTT. Translating it yields CASSAGQGTTEAFF.

This sequence joins TRBV7-9 and TRBJ1-2, with 7 bases lining up with TRBD1. V was clipped by 0 bases and J by 2 bases; unmatched bases: 3. The CDR3 runs 15 residues. Germline V gene sequence: CDR1 SEHNR, CDR2 FQNEAQ (reference sequence). CDR3 DNA: TGTGCCAGCAGCTTAGCAGGGGGCGAGAACTATGGCTACACCTTC. This translates into CASSLAGGENYGYTF.

V gene TRBV5-1 combines with J gene TRBJ1-4; maybe TRBD1 (5 bases). This CDR3 has 16 residues. The germline V gene has CDR1 SGHRS and CDR2 YFSETQ. Trimming removed 4 bases from V and 8 bases from J, with 21 bases in between. CDR3 nucleotides: TGCGCCAGCAGCCTGGTAGCTGGGGGGGTTCAGGAAAAACTGTTTTTT. Translated, it gives CASSLVAGGVQEKLFF. Filled out from reference TRBV5-1 and TRBJ1-4, the complete variable domain reads KAGVTQTPRYLIKTRGQQVTLSCSPISGHRSVSWYQQTPGQGLQFLFEYFSETQRNKGNFPGRFSGRQFSNSRSEMNVSTLELGDSALYLCASSLVAGGVQEKLFFGSGTQLSVL.

The genes are TRBV5-1 and TRBJ1-4, with D unclear. Germline V gene data show CDR1 as SGHRS and CDR2 as YFSETQ. This CDR3 has 14 residues. Trimming pared 4 bases from V and 4 bases from J, leaving 11 bases between. The CDR3 sequence: CASSPGQYNEKLFF. In nucleotides, the CDR3 is TGCGCCAGCAGCCCCGGGCAATATAATGAAAAACTGTTTTTT.

This clone has a handful of counts. The J gene is TRBJ2-1, the V gene TRBV7-2; 9 bases line up with TRBD2. The CDR3 sequence is 15 residues long. Germline V gene sequence: CDR1 SGHTA, CDR2 FQGNSA. V gave up 6 bases and J gave up 4 bases; unmatched junction bases: 7. The CDR3 region has the DNA TGTGCCAGCAGAGGCGGGGGGGCGCGTTACAATGAGCAGTTCTTC. Translating gives CASRGGGARYNEQFF.

The J gene is TRBJ2-1, the V gene TRBV6-5, with 7 bases lining up with TRBD1. Trimming took 6 bases from V and 4 from J; bases not matched to a gene: 6. Germline lookup yields CDR1 MNHEY and CDR2 SVGAGI. The CDR3 has 14 residues. CDR3 region: CASRTGRTYNEQFF. CDR3 nucleotides: TGTGCCAGCAGGACAGGGAGAACTTACAATGAGCAGTTCTTC.

CDR3 sequence: CASSRTSGGVDTQYF. CDR3 DNA sequence: TGTGCCAGCAGTCGGACTAGCGGGGGGGTGGATACGCAGTATTTT. This chain connects TRBV28 to TRBJ2-3, with 15 bases lining up with TRBD2. This CDR3 spans 15 amino acids. Germline CDR1 MDHEN, CDR2 SYDVKM. V shed 5 bases and J 6 bases; nucleotides not matched to a gene: 3.

J is TRBJ2-5 and V is TRBV18; weak D call: TRBD1 (6 bases). CDR1 is KGHSH, CDR2 LQKENI, per germline. CDR3 size: 13 residues. Trimming removed 1 base at V and 3 bases at J, with 6 bases between. In DNA, the CDR3 is TGTGCCAGCTCACCACAGGGGGAAGAGACCCAGTACTTC. Translating it yields CASSPQGEETQYF.

V gene TRBV3-1 (or the pseudogene TRBV3-2) combines with J gene TRBJ2-5, with D maybe TRBD1 (5 bases). The CDR3 contains 16 residues. Germline CDR1 is LGHDT and CDR2 is YNNKEL (reference sequence). Trimming shortened V by 1 base and J by 0 bases, and 12 bases separated the two germline ends. CDR3 DNA sequence: TGTGCCAGCAGCCAAGGACCATGGGGCTACCAAGAGACCCAGTACTTC. Translating it yields CASSQGPWGYQETQYF.

The chain employs TRBV19 and TRBJ1-2; 10 positions agree with TRBD1. Germline CDR1 is LNHDA and CDR2 is SQIVND (reference sequence). V dropped 3 bases and J dropped 6; count of bases not matched to a gene: 7. The CDR3 contains 15 residues. The CDR3 sequence is CASSIRLGQGHGYTF. As DNA, the CDR3 is TGTGCCAGTAGTATCCGTTTGGGACAGGGGCATGGCTACACCTTC.

The chain couples TRBV18 to TRBJ2-7; tentatively, D is TRBD1 (6 bases). The germline CDR1 and CDR2 sequences are KGHSH and LQKENI. V lost 3 bases and J lost 6, with 15 bases in between. The CDR3 spans 14 residues. CDR3 residues: CASSPSRQELEQYF. In nucleotides, the CDR3 is TGTGCCAGCTCACCGTCTCGACAGGAGCTCGAGCAGTACTTC.

The rearrangement joins TRBV28 to TRBJ1-2; 7 positions agree with TRBD1. CDR1 is MDHEN and CDR2 is SYDVKM in the germline V gene. CDR3 length equals 15 residues. V trimming: 9 bases; J trimming: 4 bases; junction bases outside the gene matches: 14. CDR3 nucleotides: TGTGCCAGTCAGGAGCCGCCAGGGGGTGGCTATGGCTACACCTTC. Translation: CASQEPPGGGYGYTF.

V is TRBV2 and J is TRBJ1-2, with D unresolved. Germline CDR1 SNHLY, CDR2 FYNNEI. This CDR3 region has 13 residues. V lost 4 bases to trimming and J lost 4 bases, with 10 bases between them. In nucleotides, the CDR3 is TGTGCCAGCAGTGGAGTGTTGGCCTATGGCTACACCTTC. It translates to CASSGVLAYGYTF.

This rearrangement joins TRBV5-4 to TRBJ1-2; 9 bases match TRBD1. Germline V gives CDR1 SGHNT, CDR2 YYREEE (reference sequence). V lost 5 bases, J lost 8 bases, and 13 bases stayed unmatched. The CDR3 has 15 amino acids. CDR3 bases: TGTGCCAGCAGGTATCCGGGACAGGGAGGAGAAGGCTACACCTTC. Protein sequence: CASRYPGQGGEGYTF.